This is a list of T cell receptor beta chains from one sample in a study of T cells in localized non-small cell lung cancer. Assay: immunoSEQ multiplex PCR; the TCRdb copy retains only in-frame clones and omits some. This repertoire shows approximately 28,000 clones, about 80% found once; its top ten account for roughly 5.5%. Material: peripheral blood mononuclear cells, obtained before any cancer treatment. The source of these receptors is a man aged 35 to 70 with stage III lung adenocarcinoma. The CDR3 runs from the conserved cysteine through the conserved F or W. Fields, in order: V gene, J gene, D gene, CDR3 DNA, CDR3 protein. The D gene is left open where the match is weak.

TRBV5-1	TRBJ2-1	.	TGCGCCAGCAGCCCGGAATTGGGGCAGCAGTTCTTC	CASSPELGQQFF
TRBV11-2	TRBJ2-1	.	TGTGCCAGCAGCTTAGCGGCCTACAATGAGCAGTTCTTC	CASSLAAYNEQFF
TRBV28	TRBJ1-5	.	TGTGCCAGCAGTTTAGTGGCTAGCAATCAGCCCCAGCATTTT	CASSLVASNQPQHF
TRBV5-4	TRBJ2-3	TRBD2	TGTGCCAGCAGCTTGTATGGCGGGAGGGGGGGCCCAGATACGCAGTATTTT	CASSLYGGRGGPDTQYF
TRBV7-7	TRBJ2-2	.	TGTGCCAGCAGCCAGGCCGGGGGCGGCGGGGAGCTGTTTTTT	CASSQAGGGGELFF
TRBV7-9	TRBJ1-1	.	TGTGCCAGCAGCTTATTGGAGCCATTCATGAACACTGAAGCTTTCTTT	CASSLLEPFMNTEAFF
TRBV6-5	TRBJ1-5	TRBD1	TGTGCCAGCCGGGACAGGGAAGACAATCAGCCCCAGCATTTT	CASRDREDNQPQHF
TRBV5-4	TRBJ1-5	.	TGTGCCAGCAGCCAGGACGGTCAAAATCAGCCCCAGCATTTT	CASSQDGQNQPQHF
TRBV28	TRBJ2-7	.	TGTGCCAGCGGGGCCTACGAGCAGTACTTC	CASGAYEQYF
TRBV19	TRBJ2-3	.	TGTGCCAGTAGTATTGTTGACAGCCCCTTGAGGGATACGCAGTATTTT	CASSIVDSPLRDTQYF
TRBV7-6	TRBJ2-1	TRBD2	TGTGCCAGCAGTGCCGGACTAGCGGTCTACAATGAGCAGTTCTTC	CASSAGLAVYNEQFF
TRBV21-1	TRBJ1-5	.	TGTGCCAGCAGCAAAACATCCTCATGGGTTCTAAGCAATCAGCCCCAGCATTTT	CASSKTSSWVLSNQPQHF
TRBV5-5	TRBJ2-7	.	TGTGCCAGCAGCCTACTGGGACCTGGGGACGAGCAGTACTTC	CASSLLGPGDEQYF
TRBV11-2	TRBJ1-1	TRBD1	TGTGCCAGCAGCCTATCGACAGGGGGGACTGAAGCTTTCTTT	CASSLSTGGTEAFF
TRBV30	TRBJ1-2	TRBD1	TGTGCCTGGGGTAGGGACAGGCCCTATGGCTACACCTTC	CAWGRDRPYGYTF
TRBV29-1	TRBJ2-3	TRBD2	TGCAGCGTTGGTCTGGCGGGGGGAACAGATACGCAGTATTTT	CSVGLAGGTDTQYF
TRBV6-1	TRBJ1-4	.	TGTGCCAGCAGTGAAGCGAGGACCTACGAAAAACTGTTTTTT	CASSEARTYEKLFF
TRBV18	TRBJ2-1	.	TGTGCCAGCTCCGCCGACAGTGGCGATGAGCAGTTCTTC	CASSADSGDEQFF
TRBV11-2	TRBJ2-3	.	TGTGCCAGCAGCTCCGTGAGGGATACGCAGTATTTT	CASSSVRDTQYF